These T cell receptor beta chains were read from a single sample in a study of response to subunit inactivated influenza vaccine. Each CDR3 protein gets one entry after TCRdb re-called the RT-PCR reads with MiXCR. The data show some 300,000 distinct CDR3 sequences, roughly 22% seen once. Material: PBMCs from blood, obtained roughly 20 months after vaccination. Receptors were obtained from a man aged 50 to 69 who received an inactivated influenza vaccine. The CDR3 runs from the conserved cysteine through the conserved F or W. The order of the fields is V gene, J gene, D gene, clone size, CDR3 protein, CDR3 DNA. The D gene is left open where the match is weak. Clone size appears in some rows only: once, few, many, or a class for an expanded clone.

v_gene: TRBV10-3
j_gene: TRBJ2-3
d_gene: TRBD1
abundance: few
CDR3aa: CAIRQGDADTQYF
CDR3nt: TGTGCCATCAGGCAGGGGGACGCAGATACGCAGTATTTT

v_gene: TRBV28
j_gene: TRBJ2-7
d_gene: NA
abundance: NA
CDR3aa: CASKSAGRYSSSAYEQYF
CDR3nt: TGTGCCAGCAAATCCGCGGGACGGTATTCATCGAGTGCCTACGAGCAGTACTTC

v_gene: TRBV6-5
j_gene: TRBJ1-4
d_gene: NA
abundance: few
CDR3aa: CASSSPRGGNEKLFF
CDR3nt: TGTGCCAGCAGTTCCCCCCGGGGGGGAAATGAAAAACTGTTTTTT

v_gene: TRBV5-1
j_gene: TRBJ2-7
d_gene: NA
abundance: few
CDR3aa: CASRYLLGVNYEQYF
CDR3nt: TGCGCCAGCCGCTATTTACTCGGGGTAAACTACGAGCAGTACTTC

v_gene: TRBV4-3
j_gene: TRBJ1-1
d_gene: NA
abundance: NA
CDR3aa: CASSQERVNTEAFF
CDR3nt: TGCGCCAGCAGCCAAGAACGTGTAAACACTGAAGCTTTCTTT

v_gene: TRBV6-5
j_gene: TRBJ1-1
d_gene: NA
abundance: few
CDR3aa: CASSYSRWTEAFF
CDR3nt: TGTGCCAGCAGTTACTCGAGGTGGACTGAAGCTTTCTTT

v_gene: TRBV19
j_gene: TRBJ2-2
d_gene: TRBD1
abundance: NA
CDR3aa: CASRQRTGNTGELFF
CDR3nt: TGTGCCAGTAGGCAAAGGACAGGGAACACCGGGGAGCTGTTTTTT

v_gene: TRBV5-8
j_gene: TRBJ1-2
d_gene: TRBD1
abundance: many
CDR3aa: CASSFPGQGPNYGYTF
CDR3nt: TGTGCCAGCAGCTTCCCGGGACAGGGACCTAACTATGGCTACACCTTC

v_gene: TRBV3-1
j_gene: TRBJ1-5
d_gene: NA
abundance: few
CDR3aa: CASSQGMGAGQPQHF
CDR3nt: TGTGCCAGCAGCCAAGGGATGGGGGCCGGTCAGCCCCAGCATTTT

v_gene: TRBV4-3
j_gene: TRBJ2-7
d_gene: NA
abundance: NA
CDR3aa: CASSHVTPGQPYEQYF
CDR3nt: TGCGCCAGCAGCCATGTCACTCCGGGACAACCCTACGAGCAGTACTTC

v_gene: TRBV7-9
j_gene: TRBJ1-1
d_gene: NA
abundance: few
CDR3aa: CASSPGGGFTEAFF
CDR3nt: TGTGCCAGCAGCCCCGGAGGGGGTTTTACTGAAGCTTTCTTT